Included here is one TCR beta chain sequence, with context. It lacks a known antigen. The record has no base qualities; no much larger clone is one base away. RNA was extracted using the RNeasy kit, and about 0.5 to 1 ug of the RNA was reverse transcribed with random hexamers. TCR beta CDR3 regions were amplified with the immunoSEQ multiplex PCR assay covering 54 Vbeta and 13 Jbeta segments. To correct PCR amplification bias, a synthetic template baseline was used for both primer optimization and computational correction. The source study handled its data this way. Reads were assigned to V, D and J genes according to IMGT and analyzed in immunoSEQ Analyzer, with only productive sequences retained. Clonality was computed as one minus Shannon entropy normalized by log2 of the number of productive unique sequences. Public and private clones were assessed among the 100 most prevalent clones of each patient and control. A clone was defined as Susac-specific if it was absent from the healthy and MS cohorts, from some 1,100 published viral clones and from other ImmuneACCESS disease sequences. TCRdb reanalyzed the raw reads on its own, using fastp at Q25 for trimming and MiXCR for clone calling, and kept in-frame beta chains. CDR3 protein duplicates are merged, each entry listing the most common genes and DNA. These V and J calls originate from TCRdb's pipeline instead of the authors' own analysis. This sample comprises 350,000 to 550,000 distinct CDR3 sequences, around 85% of them detected only once. The ten largest clones add up to under 0.15% of the sample.

High-throughput TCR beta sequencing profiled peripheral blood CD8+ and CD4+ T cells from healthy donors, Susac syndrome patients and multiple sclerosis patients. Treatment-naive patients with stable or active relapsing-remitting disease fulfilling revised McDonald criteria were used as multiple sclerosis controls. CD8+ TEMRA cells were enriched by FACS, while bulk CD8+ and CD4+ T cells were purified by magnetic negative isolation. Blood was collected in EDTA tubes and processed within 24 hours, with PBMCs isolated through density gradient centrifugation. PBMCs destined for TCR sequencing were cryopreserved in liquid nitrogen and later thawed in a 37 °C water bath. A purity of at least 90% was achieved for sorted or isolated CD4+, CD8+ and CD8+ TEMRA cells. These data originate in a study of CD8 T cells in Susac syndrome (dated by TCRdb to 2018 to 2020). About the study as a whole: Repertoire sequencing was used to test whether CD8+ T cell activation and differentiation in Susac syndrome was antigen driven. CD8+ T cell repertoire clonality was compared between about a dozen healthy donors, roughly 14 Susac syndrome patients and 15 multiple sclerosis patients.

General study outcomes and caveats: The study acknowledged that relatively few individuals were included in the TCR sequencing and HLA analysis.

The junction carries 17 bases between V and J, which are trimmed by 7 bases and 0 bases respectively. There are 16 amino acids in the CDR3, from cysteine to phenylalanine inclusive. Of all the DNA, just the CDR3 is kept, 48 bases in frame from base 1. CDR1 and CDR2 (SGHRS, YFSETQ) derive from the germline V gene. Sequenced sample: CD8+ T cells from PBMCs. This receptor was taken from a human donor with multiple sclerosis. The chain is assembled from TRBV5-1 and TRBJ2-1; TRBD2 is possibly the D segment (6 matching bases). The DNA reads TGCGCCAGCCTGGGGACGGAGACTAGCTCCTACAATGAGCAGTTCTTC. It translates to CASLGTETSSYNEQFF.